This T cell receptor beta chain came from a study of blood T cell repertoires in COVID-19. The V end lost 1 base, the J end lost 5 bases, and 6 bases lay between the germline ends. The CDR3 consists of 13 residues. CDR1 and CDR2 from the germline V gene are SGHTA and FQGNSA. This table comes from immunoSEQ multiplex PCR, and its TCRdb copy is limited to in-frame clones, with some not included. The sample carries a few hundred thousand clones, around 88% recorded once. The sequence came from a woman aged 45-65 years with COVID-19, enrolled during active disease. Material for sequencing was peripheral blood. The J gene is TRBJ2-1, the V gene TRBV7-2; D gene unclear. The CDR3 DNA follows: TGTGCCAGCAGCTTAGTTAGTAACAATGAGCAGTTCTTC. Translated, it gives CASSLVSNNEQFF. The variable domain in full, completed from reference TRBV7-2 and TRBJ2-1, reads GAGVSQSPSNKVTEKGKDVELRCDPISGHTALYWYRQSLGQGLEFLIYFQGNSAPDKSGLPSDRFSAERTGGSVSTLTIQRTQQEDSAVYLCASSLVSNNEQFFGPGTRLTVL.